Listed below are T cell receptor beta chains from one sample, sequenced in a study of blood T cell repertoires in COVID-19. TCRdb keeps only in-frame clones here, not all; method: immunoSEQ multiplex PCR. The sample includes about 240,000 clones, over 80% of them seen just once. The sequenced sample consisted of peripheral blood. All receptors come from a man aged 25 to 45 who had recovered from COVID-19. Each CDR3 is given with its conserved first and last residue. Fields, in order: V gene, J gene, clone size, D gene, CDR3 DNA, CDR3 protein. A D gene is named only where the DNA matches it firmly. Size is stated for part of the rows, as once, few or many counts, or as a class when the clone is expanded.

TRBV19,TRBJ2-1,many,TRBD1,TGTGCCAGTAGTCCTGGGACAGGGGACGTCAATGAGCAGTTCTTC,CASSPGTGDVNEQFF
TRBV7-9,TRBJ1-5,.,.,TGTGCCAGCAGCTTACTAAATCAGCCCCAGCATTTT,CASSLLNQPQHF
TRBV19,TRBJ2-3,.,TRBD1,TGTGCCAGTAGGGCACAGGGGGGCGCAGATACGCAGTATTTT,CASRAQGGADTQYF
TRBV5-1,TRBJ2-3,.,.,TGCGCCAGCAGCTTGGGAGGCGGTAACACAGATACGCAGTATTTT,CASSLGGGNTDTQYF
TRBV5-1,TRBJ2-1,few,.,TGCGCCAGCAGCTTGGTAGCGAATATTCACAATGAGCAGTTCTTC,CASSLVANIHNEQFF
TRBV13,TRBJ2-5,.,TRBD2,TGTGCCAGCAGCCGCCTCAGCGGGGGGATGTACCAAGAGACCCAGTACTTC,CASSRLSGGMYQETQYF
TRBV7-7,TRBJ2-3,.,TRBD2,TGTGCCAGCAGCTCGGGACTAGCGGGGGCGGATACGCAGTATTTT,CASSSGLAGADTQYF
TRBV10-3,TRBJ1-4,few,.,TGTGCCATCAGTGAGAACAGGGAAAATGAAAAACTGTTTTTT,CAISENRENEKLFF
TRBV19,TRBJ2-5,.,TRBD1,TGTGCCAGTAGTATCACAGGGGGCGGAGAGACCCAGTACTTC,CASSITGGGETQYF
TRBV7-2,TRBJ1-5,.,.,TGTGCCAGCAGCCCCCAACCACAGGGCCAGCCCCAGCATTTT,CASSPQPQGQPQHF
TRBV7-8,TRBJ1-3,.,.,TGTGCCAGCAGCTTAGGGACATCAGGAAACACCATATATTTT,CASSLGTSGNTIYF
TRBV13,TRBJ2-1,.,TRBD1,TGTGCCAGCAGCCCGAACAGGGGACCTTACAATGAGCAGTTCTTC,CASSPNRGPYNEQFF
TRBV19,TRBJ1-4,.,.,TGTGCCAGTAGTGGCGGGGGAGCCCGGCGTGAAAAACTGTTTTTT,CASSGGGARREKLFF
TRBV7-2,TRBJ2-2,.,.,TGTGCCAGCAGCTTAGCCAGTTCTAACACCGGGGAGCTGTTTTTT,CASSLASSNTGELFF
TRBV13,TRBJ2-5,.,TRBD2,TGTGCCAGCAGCGGAACTAGCGGAGTCTCGGCCCAGTACTTC,CASSGTSGVSAQYF
TRBV5-1,TRBJ1-2,few,TRBD1,TGCGCCAGCAGAATTGGGACAGACTATGGCTACACCTTC,CASRIGTDYGYTF
TRBV7-9,TRBJ2-5,.,TRBD2,TGTGCCAGCAGCTTCCCTTCTCTTGCTAGCGGGGTTCAAGAGACCCAGTACTTC,CASSFPSLASGVQETQYF
TRBV5-1,TRBJ1-3,.,TRBD1,TGCGCCAGCAGCCCGGGACAGGAACACTCTGGAAACACCATATATTTT,CASSPGQEHSGNTIYF
TRBV28,TRBJ1-5,.,.,TGTGCCAGCAACCCGCGGGGGGGAGGGCAGCCCCAGCATTTT,CASNPRGGGQPQHF